The 3 T cell receptor beta chains presented below share a single source sample, sequenced in a study of OX40 agonist ivuxolimab in advanced cancers. Sequencing used immunoSEQ multiplex PCR; TCRdb keeps in-frame clones, though not all of them. The sample contains fewer than 70,000 clones, less than 95% of which appear only once. This material consisted of CD4+ or CD8+ T cells sorted from blood, taken in a trial of the OX40 agonist ivuxolimab. The receptors here all came from an adult with an advanced solid tumor such as melanoma, head and neck, liver or kidney cancer.

This chain links TRBV5-1 with TRBJ2-7; no firm D call. Trimming removed 0 bases from V and 2 bases from J, with 6 bases in between. The germline V gene has CDR1 SGHRS and CDR2 YFSETQ. This CDR3 spans 13 amino acids. The CDR3 DNA is TGCGCCAGCAGCTTGGCCTCCCCCTACGAGCAGTACTTC. Its protein is CASSLASPYEQYF.

The chain has TRBV27 and TRBJ2-3; D possibly uses TRBD1 or TRBD2 (7 bases each). This CDR3 region has 18 residues. CDR1 MNHEY and CDR2 SMNVEV come from the germline V gene (reference sequence). Trimming pared 4 bases from V and 3 bases from J, leaving 23 bases between. The CDR3 here is CASSSFLVGQGGTDTQYF. CDR3 nucleotides: TGTGCCAGCAGTTCCTTTCTCGTCGGGCAGGGGGGGACAGATACGCAGTATTTT.

The chain couples TRBV6-1 to TRBJ1-1; possibly TRBD1 for D (5 bases). The CDR3 has 15 amino acids. In germline, CDR1 is MNHNS, CDR2 SASEGT. Trimming took off 2 bases at V and 2 bases at J, with 12 bases between the two ends. The CDR3 spells CASSEWATENTEAFF. In nucleotides, the CDR3 is TGTGCCAGCAGTGAATGGGCGACAGAAAACACTGAAGCTTTCTTT.